Following are 15 T cell receptor beta chains from one sample sequenced in a study of metastatic and nonmetastatic thyroid tumors. Prior to thyroid surgery, none of the patients had received any treatment. TCRdb re-analyzed the PCR reads using MiXCR. The sample consists of about 4,400 clones, roughly 37% of them appearing once. Sequenced input: tumor tissue. The receptors shown here come from a male donor with papillary thyroid cancer or a benign thyroid nodule (not recorded which). Some clones in this sample may be carry-over from other donors' samples.

The rearrangement uses TRBV5-8 and TRBJ1-2; D is uncertain. V was clipped by 0 bases and J by 0 bases, with 9 bases between them. Per germline, CDR1 SGHTS and CDR2 YDEGEE. The CDR3 is 15 amino acids. CDR3 nucleotide sequence: TGTGCCAGCAGCTTGGGGGCAGGACCTAACTATGGCTACACCTTC. Encoded protein: CASSLGAGPNYGYTF.

The V call is TRBV11-1, the J call TRBJ1-2; D is unclear. Germline-derived CDR1 and CDR2 are SGHAT and FQDESV (reference sequence). The CDR3 sequence is 17 residues long. Trimming removed 2 bases at V and 0 bases at J, with 16 bases between. The CDR3 loop reads CASSLHKGGRTNYGYTF. The DNA for the CDR3 is TGTGCCAGCAGCTTACATAAGGGAGGCCGGACTAACTATGGCTACACCTTC.

The rearrangement uses TRBV11-2 and TRBJ1-3; D is perhaps TRBD1 (5 bases). Germline CDR1 is SGHAT and CDR2 is FQNNGV. V lost 3 bases and J lost 2, with 14 bases in between. There are 16 residues in the CDR3. The CDR3 spells CASSFLFAGAGNTIYF. The CDR3 DNA sequence: TGTGCCAGCAGCTTCCTTTTTGCGGGGGCTGGAAACACCATATATTTT.

Only one count was recorded for this clone. The chain couples TRBV7-8 to TRBJ2-7, with D perhaps assigned TRBD1 or TRBD2 (5 bases each). The CDR3 has 13 residues. Germline V gene data show CDR1 as SGHVS and CDR2 as FQNEAQ. Trimming removed 9 bases from V and 2 bases from J, with 14 bases in between. This CDR3 reads CASSGTSAYEQYF. DNA of the CDR3: TGTGCCAGTTCCGGGACGTCTGCCTACGAGCAGTACTTC. The full variable domain, with the rest looked up from reference TRBV7-8 and TRBJ2-7, is GAGVSQSPRYKVAKRGQDVALRCDPISGHVSLFWYQQALGQGPEFLTYFQNEAQLDKSGLPSDRFFAERPEGSVSTLKIQRTQQEDSAVYLCASSGTSAYEQYFGPGTRLTVT.

The chain has TRBV4-1 and TRBJ1-2; perhaps TRBD1 as D (5 bases). This CDR3 has 13 amino acids. Trimming pared 5 bases from V and 4 bases from J, leaving 11 bases between. Germline loops: CDR1 MGHRA, CDR2 YSYEKL. The CDR3 loop reads CASSGGRGYGYTF. The CDR3 nucleotides read TGCGCCAGCAGCGGGGGGAGGGGCTATGGCTACACCTTC.

V and J are TRBV5-1 and TRBJ2-1, with D possibly TRBD2 on 6 matching bases. CDR1 is SGHRS, CDR2 YFSETQ, per germline. CDR3 length: 12 amino acids. V was cut by 3 bases and J by 13 bases, with 14 bases left in between. CDR3 in DNA: TGCGCCAGCAGCTCGTGCCGGCGGGATCAGTTCTTC. Translated: CASSSCRRDQFF.

Only a few counts were recorded for this clone. The V call is TRBV27, the J call TRBJ2-7; 10 nucleotides align to TRBD1. This CDR3 comprises 16 residues. The V and J ends lost 4 bases and 2 bases, in that order; junction bases with no gene match: 8. CDR1 and CDR2 (germline): MNHEY, SMNVEV (reference sequence). Here the CDR3 DNA reads TGTGCCAGCAGTTCTGCGGGACAGGGGATTCCCTACGAGCAGTACTTC. This sequence encodes CASSSAGQGIPYEQYF.

The chain recombines TRBV5-1 with TRBJ2-2; D tentatively reads TRBD1 or TRBD2 (5 bases each). The CDR3 is 15 residues long. Germline V gene lookup returns CDR1 SGHRS and CDR2 YFSETQ. The V end lost 1 base, the J end lost 2 bases, and 9 bases lay between the germline ends. CDR3 sequence: CASSLFGANTGELFF. The DNA for the CDR3 is TGCGCCAGCAGCTTGTTCGGGGCCAACACCGGGGAGCTGTTTTTT.

This clone has only a few counts. The V gene is TRBV6-1, the J gene TRBJ2-7; TRBD1 agrees at 10 bases. V dropped 7 bases and J dropped 4; count of bases not matched to a gene: 13. Germline assignment: CDR1 MNHNS and CDR2 SASEGT. The CDR3 has 16 residues. The chain's CDR3 is CASKASGQGGIYEQYF. The CDR3 nucleotides are TGTGCCAGCAAAGCTTCAGGACAGGGGGGAATTTACGAGCAGTACTTC.

V gene TRBV30 combines with J gene TRBJ2-6; D is undetermined. Trimming left V 2 bases short and J 0 bases short, with 5 bases between. Germline loops: CDR1 GTSNPN, CDR2 SVGIG (reference sequence). The CDR3 consists of 14 residues. CDR3: CAWSQDSGANVLTF. The DNA for the CDR3 is TGTGCCTGGAGTCAAGACTCTGGGGCCAACGTCCTGACTTTC.

The chain couples TRBV11-2 to TRBJ2-1; D tentatively fits TRBD1 or TRBD2 (5 bases each). CDR3 length: 16 amino acids. CDR1 and CDR2 (germline): SGHAT, FQNNGV. The ends were cut back, 5 bases at V and 0 bases at J, with 14 bases in the middle. The CDR3 here is CASSRAGTLSYNEQFF. The CDR3 DNA sequence: TGTGCCAGCAGCAGGGCCGGGACCCTCTCCTACAATGAGCAGTTCTTC. Complete variable domain (other parts from reference TRBV11-2 and TRBJ2-1): EAGVAQSPRYKIIEKRQSVAFWCNPISGHATLYWYQQILGQGPKLLIQFQNNGVVDDSQLPKDRFSAERLKGVDSTLKIQPAKLEDSAVYLCASSRAGTLSYNEQFFGPGTRLTVL.

This chain joins TRBV7-2 and TRBJ2-3; D ambiguous. CDR1 and CDR2 (germline): SGHTA, FQGNSA. V gave up 2 bases and J gave up 1 base, with 7 bases separating them. This CDR3 contains 14 residues. This chain's CDR3 is CASSLTLGTDTQYF. CDR3 sequence (DNA): TGTGCCAGCAGCTTAACCCTAGGCACAGATACGCAGTATTTT.

J is TRBJ1-2 and V is TRBV2; possibly TRBD1 for D (6 bases). The V end was cut by 6 bases, the J end by 2 bases, with 13 bases between. The CDR3 is 14 amino acids. Germline V gene lookup returns CDR1 SNHLY and CDR2 FYNNEI. DNA for the CDR3: TGTGCCAGCAGCAAGGACAGTGCAAACTATGGCTACACCTTC. Its translation: CASSKDSANYGYTF. The full variable domain, rest sourced from reference TRBV2 and TRBJ1-2, is EPEVTQTPSHQVTQMGQEVILRCVPISNHLYFYWYRQILGQKVEFLVSFYNNEISEKSEIFDDQFSVERPDGSNFTLKIRSTKLEDSAMYFCASSKDSANYGYTFGSGTRLTVV.

The chain is built from TRBV19 and TRBJ2-3, with 8 bases aligning to TRBD2. V lost 3 bases to trimming and J lost 6 bases; unmatched junction nucleotides: 8. CDR1 and CDR2 (germline): LNHDA, SQIVND (reference sequence). The CDR3 extends over 15 amino acids. CDR3 in DNA: TGTGCCAGTAGTATGGCCGGACGGGGGGGGGATACGCAGTATTTT. Translated: CASSMAGRGGDTQYF.

V is TRBV12-3 or TRBV12-4 and J is TRBJ2-7; 12 nucleotides agree with TRBD2. The length of the CDR3 is 14 residues. V was pared by 3 bases and J by 7 bases, with 4 bases of the junction left unmatched. CDR3 region: CASSFSTSGREQYF. CDR3 sequence (DNA): TGTGCCAGCAGTTTTAGTACTAGCGGGAGGGAGCAGTACTTC.